Listed below are T cell receptor beta chains from one sample, sequenced in a study of PD-1 blockade in classical Hodgkin lymphoma. Measured with immunoSEQ multiplex PCR; TCRdb has only the in-frame clones, and not every one. The table has roughly 40,000 clones, 85% to 90% seen once. The sequences come from peripheral blood mononuclear cells (PBMCs), collected at baseline. The receptors shown here come from a human donor with classical Hodgkin lymphoma. The CDR3 runs from the conserved cysteine through the conserved F or W. A D gene is named only where the DNA matches it firmly. The listing skips clone size in some rows; elsewhere it reads once, few, many or a size class.

TRBV7-3	.	.	TRBJ2-3	CASSFSGGDTDTQYF	TGTGCCAGCAGCTTTTCGGGCGGAGACACAGATACGCAGTATTTT
TRBV7-2	few	.	TRBJ2-2	CASSFLEGTGELFF	TGTGCCAGCAGCTTTTTAGAGGGCACCGGGGAGCTGTTTTTT
TRBV10-3	.	.	TRBJ2-7	CAITGQTGSYEQYF	TGTGCCATCACGGGGCAGACTGGATCCTACGAGCAGTACTTC
TRBV7-8	.	.	TRBJ2-1	CASSLAAPRGQFF	TGTGCCAGCAGCTTAGCTGCCCCGAGGGGGCAGTTCTTC
TRBV7-3	once	.	TRBJ1-1	CASKMAMNTEAFF	TGTGCCAGCAAAATGGCCATGAACACTGAAGCTTTCTTT
TRBV7-2	.	.	TRBJ2-1	CASSRRNEQFF	TGTGCCAGCAGCCGGAGGAATGAGCAGTTCTTC
TRBV6-5	few	.	TRBJ1-2	CASSYGTEGGYGYTF	TGTGCCAGCAGCTACGGGACCGAAGGGGGCTATGGCTACACCTTC
TRBV7-9	.	.	TRBJ2-5	CASSPHWRDNQETQYF	TGTGCCAGCAGCCCGCACTGGCGGGACAACCAAGAGACCCAGTACTTC
TRBV4-2	.	TRBD2	TRBJ2-1	CASSQAPSGRAREQFF	TGTGCCAGCAGCCAGGCCCCTAGCGGGAGGGCAAGGGAGCAGTTCTTC
TRBV6-5	once	.	TRBJ2-7	CASSYSAASVSYEQYF	TGTGCCAGCAGTTACTCGGCGGCCTCGGTCTCCTACGAGCAGTACTTC
TRBV7-9	.	.	TRBJ1-1	CASSLFGGSEAFF	TGTGCCAGCAGCTTATTTGGGGGCTCTGAAGCTTTCTTT
TRBV13	.	TRBD1	TRBJ2-2	CASSLMTGTGYTGELFF	TGTGCCAGCAGCTTAATGACCGGGACAGGGTACACCGGGGAGCTGTTTTTT
TRBV9	.	.	TRBJ2-7	CASSVEGRLQSF	TGTGCCAGCAGCGTAGAGGGGAGACTACAATCCTTC
TRBV29-1	.	.	TRBJ2-1	CSVGEVSEQFF	TGCAGCGTTGGGGAAGTGTCTGAGCAGTTCTTC
TRBV2	.	TRBD1	TRBJ1-1	CASRGDSGWNTEAFF	TGTGCCAGCAGGGGGGACAGTGGGTGGAACACTGAAGCTTTCTTT
TRBV10-3	.	TRBD2	TRBJ2-2	CAISDGTSGAGELFF	TGTGCCATCAGTGATGGGACTAGCGGGGCCGGGGAGCTGTTTTTT
TRBV9	.	.	TRBJ2-3	CASSVGPLLITDTQYF	TGTGCCAGCAGCGTAGGGCCCCTATTGATTACAGATACGCAGTATTTT
TRBV19	.	TRBD1	TRBJ2-7	CASSAPGQGAYEQYF	TGTGCCAGTAGTGCCCCGGGACAGGGGGCCTACGAGCAGTACTTC
TRBV18	.	.	TRBJ2-1	CASSPSGSNEQFF	TGTGCCAGCTCACCATCCGGATCTAATGAGCAGTTCTTC
TRBV4-3	once	TRBD1	TRBJ2-7	CASSQDYSIRGGWQYF	TGCGCCAGCAGCCAAGATTACTCTATACGAGGGGGCTGGCAGTACTTC
TRBV27	.	.	TRBJ2-2	CASSLQGPILFTGELFF	TGTGCCAGCAGCTTGCAGGGACCGATTCTTTTCACCGGGGAGCTGTTTTTT
TRBV4-1	.	TRBD1	TRBJ2-7	CASSQDPVAGQGSYEQYF	TGCGCCAGCAGCCAAGATCCCGTGGCGGGACAGGGATCCTACGAGCAGTACTTC
TRBV5-4	.	TRBD2	TRBJ2-3	CASSFRLAGLTDTQYF	TGTGCCAGCAGCTTCCGACTAGCGGGGCTCACAGATACGCAGTATTTT
TRBV9	.	TRBD2	TRBJ2-1	CASSTGLAGERGEQFF	TGTGCCAGCAGCACCGGACTAGCGGGAGAGAGGGGTGAGCAGTTCTTC
TRBV25-1	.	.	TRBJ2-7	CASTPGGSWEQYF	TGTGCCAGCACACCTGGGGGCAGTTGGGAGCAGTACTTC
TRBV6-6	once	.	TRBJ1-6	CASSYDLYNSPLHF	TGTGCCAGCAGTTACGACCTCTATAATTCACCCCTCCACTTT
TRBV7-3	.	.	TRBJ2-1	CASSLTRGESYNEQFF	TGTGCCAGCAGCTTAACGAGGGGGGAGTCCTACAATGAGCAGTTCTTC
TRBV5-6	.	TRBD1	TRBJ1-6	CASSVGQGGSPLHF	TGTGCCAGCAGCGTAGGACAGGGAGGATCACCCCTCCACTTT
TRBV5-4	.	.	TRBJ2-4	CASSPGGGAKNIQYF	TGTGCCAGCAGTCCTGGAGGGGGGGCCAAAAACATTCAGTACTTC
TRBV2	.	.	TRBJ2-7	CASSEMATVSSYEQYF	TGTGCCAGCAGTGAAATGGCGACGGTAAGCTCCTACGAGCAGTACTTC
TRBV18	.	.	TRBJ2-5	CASSPGRETQYF	TGTGCCAGCTCACCAGGGAGGGAGACCCAGTACTTC
TRBV5-1	.	.	TRBJ1-2	CASSLLTRDYGYTF	TGCGCCAGCAGCTTGCTTACCAGGGACTATGGCTACACCTTC
TRBV10-3	.	.	TRBJ2-1	CAINTQGPYNEQFF	TGTGCCATCAACACACAGGGACCCTACAATGAGCAGTTCTTC
TRBV7-3	few	.	TRBJ2-5	CASSNAGETQYF	TGTGCCAGCAGCAACGCGGGGGAGACCCAGTACTTC
TRBV4-1	.	.	TRBJ1-2	CASSQVLFEDSYGYTF	TGCGCCAGCAGCCAAGTTTTGTTCGAGGACAGCTATGGCTACACCTTC
TRBV30	.	.	TRBJ2-7	CAWSGVRGYEQYF	TGTGCCTGGAGTGGGGTCAGGGGCTACGAGCAGTACTTC
TRBV7-9	.	TRBD2	TRBJ2-1	CASSLMGLAGEGDNEQFF	TGTGCCAGCAGCTTAATGGGACTAGCGGGAGAAGGGGACAATGAGCAGTTCTTC
TRBV6-5	.	.	TRBJ1-1	CASRILLGTEAFF	TGTGCCAGCAGAATACTACTGGGTACTGAAGCTTTCTTT
TRBV20-1	.	TRBD1	TRBJ1-2	CSAGTVGYTF	TGCAGTGCTGGGACAGTTGGCTACACCTTC
TRBV11-2	.	.	TRBJ2-2	CASSFWGAETGELFF	TGTGCCAGCAGCTTTTGGGGGGCGGAGACCGGGGAGCTGTTTTTT
TRBV7-3	.	TRBD2	TRBJ2-5	CASSLTPSGGLAGGQETQYF	TGTGCCAGCAGCTTAACCCCCTCTGGGGGGCTAGCGGGGGGCCAAGAGACCCAGTACTTC
TRBV5-6	few	.	TRBJ2-7	CASSLGAGFYEQYF	TGTGCCAGCAGCTTGGGGGCAGGATTCTACGAGCAGTACTTC
TRBV6-4	.	.	TRBJ2-3	CASSDSRDTQYF	TGTGCCAGCAGTGACTCGAGAGATACGCAGTATTTT
TRBV2	.	.	TRBJ2-2	CASKDLSGNTGELFF	TGTGCCAGCAAAGACTTATCCGGGAACACCGGGGAGCTGTTTTTT
TRBV6-1	.	.	TRBJ1-1	CASSFDWAFF	TGTGCCAGCAGTTTTGACTGGGCTTTCTTT
TRBV28	.	TRBD1	TRBJ1-1	CASSPPGQGPKNTEAFF	TGTGCCAGCAGTCCTCCGGGACAGGGGCCCAAGAACACTGAAGCTTTCTTT
TRBV18	.	.	TRBJ2-7	CASSKRLAGATYEQYF	TGTGCCAGCTCGAAGCGTCTGGCAGGGGCCACCTACGAGCAGTACTTC
TRBV6-5	.	.	TRBJ1-1	CASSSPGTIEAFF	TGTGCCAGCAGTTCCCCGGGGACGATTGAAGCTTTCTTT
TRBV11-2	once	TRBD1	TRBJ2-2	CASSLHRDRSGELFF	TGTGCCAGCAGCTTACACCGGGACAGGTCCGGGGAGCTGTTTTTT
TRBV6-6	.	TRBD1	TRBJ1-4	CASSPTGVGDEKLFF	TGTGCCAGCAGTCCTACAGGGGTGGGGGATGAAAAACTGTTTTTT
TRBV7-3	.	.	TRBJ2-1	CASSQGHPSYNEQFF	TGTGCCAGCAGCCAAGGACACCCCTCCTACAATGAGCAGTTCTTC
TRBV30	.	TRBD1	TRBJ1-1	CAWRGWGKTGQGLAFF	TGTGCCTGGAGGGGATGGGGGAAAACGGGACAGGGACTAGCTTTCTTT
TRBV7-6	.	TRBD2	TRBJ2-1	CASSLGTTSYNEQFF	TGTGCCAGCAGCCTCGGGACTACCTCCTACAATGAGCAGTTCTTC